This TCR beta chain was retrieved from a study of blood T cell repertoires in COVID-19. The germline CDR1 and CDR2 sequences are SGHTA and FQGNSA. This CDR3 comprises 16 residues. Between the trimmed V and J ends, which lost 0 bases and 7 bases, there was a span of 16 bases. Produced via immunoSEQ multiplex PCR; TCRdb's table is partial and in-frame only. The sample comprises 180,000 or so clones, about 81% of which are singletons, and approximately 9.1% rests with the top ten. Material: peripheral blood. This receptor was taken from a woman aged 70-85 years with acute or convalescent COVID-19. The V call is TRBV7-2, the J call TRBJ2-1; D is perhaps TRBD2 (5 bases). DNA of the CDR3: TGTGCCAGCAGCTTAGCGTCGGGGTTGGGAATAAATGAGCAGTTCTTC. It yields the protein CASSLASGLGINEQFF.